This T cell receptor beta chain was documented in a study of T cells in localized non-small cell lung cancer. Libraries were prepared by immunoSEQ multiplex PCR; TCRdb keeps only in-frame clonotypes and omits some of them. Of 30,000 to 35,000 clones listed, approximately 90% are singletons. In this sample, this clone turned up once. Its target is unknown. Study results and limitations: Elevated blood T cell density was associated with longer overall survival. Tumor trailed uninvolved adjacent lung in T cell clonality, which peaked there. Heterogeneity remains possible, as sequencing covered one tumor region only. Out of the top 100 tumor clones, a median roughly 52 were seen in adjacent lung.

The germline V gene encodes CDR1 SGHRS and CDR2 YFSETQ. The CDR3 extends over 13 amino acids. V was trimmed by 0 bases and J by 5 bases, leaving 6 bases between them. The chain employs TRBV5-1 and TRBJ2-1; possibly TRBD2 for D (5 bases). The material sequenced was peripheral blood mononuclear cells, taken before any cancer treatment. This sequence originates from a female donor older than 55 with stage II lung adenocarcinoma. This chain's CDR3 is CASSLAGNNEQFF. DNA for the CDR3: TGCGCCAGCAGCTTGGCCGGGAACAATGAGCAGTTCTTC.